This is a list of T cell receptor beta chains from one sample in a study of cytomegalovirus exposure and HLA in healthy donors. This table comes from immunoSEQ multiplex PCR, and its TCRdb copy is limited to in-frame clones, with some not included. This sample has 150,000 to 200,000 clones; around 85% occur once, and the top ten carry around 0.85%. Sequenced material: PBMCs. The receptors come from a woman in her thirties in good health and CMV-seronegative. Each CDR3 is given with its conserved first and last residue. The order of the fields is V gene, D gene, J gene, CDR3 protein. D genes are given only for firm matches.

v_call: TRBV9; d_call: TRBD2; j_call: TRBJ2-5; cdr3_aa: CASSAGLSVAKETQYF
v_call: TRBV4-1; d_call: -; j_call: TRBJ2-7; cdr3_aa: CASSQGVWGPSYEQYF
v_call: TRBV9; d_call: TRBD2; j_call: TRBJ2-7; cdr3_aa: CASSVGPAGRDEQYF
v_call: TRBV7-8; d_call: -; j_call: TRBJ2-1; cdr3_aa: CASSLTRPGSSYNEQFF
v_call: TRBV6-5; d_call: TRBD1; j_call: TRBJ2-7; cdr3_aa: CASSYFRDRGEQYF
v_call: TRBV5-4; d_call: -; j_call: TRBJ1-3; cdr3_aa: CASSQGPSGSGNTIYF
v_call: TRBV2; d_call: TRBD1; j_call: TRBJ1-2; cdr3_aa: CASSPGGQRDYGYTF
v_call: TRBV10-2; d_call: -; j_call: TRBJ2-1; cdr3_aa: CASAGVNEQFF
v_call: TRBV13; d_call: TRBD2; j_call: TRBJ2-5; cdr3_aa: CASSLGGWASGRGNQETQYF
v_call: TRBV5-4; d_call: TRBD1; j_call: TRBJ2-1; cdr3_aa: CASSLEPGTGLYNEQFF
v_call: TRBV27; d_call: TRBD2; j_call: TRBJ2-1; cdr3_aa: CASSPLAGVPIEQFF
v_call: TRBV15; d_call: -; j_call: TRBJ2-7; cdr3_aa: CATSRQVNYEQYF
v_call: TRBV27; d_call: -; j_call: TRBJ1-5; cdr3_aa: CASSFTGDNQPQHF
v_call: TRBV19; d_call: -; j_call: TRBJ2-1; cdr3_aa: CASGRTTYNEQFF
v_call: TRBV7-2; d_call: TRBD2; j_call: TRBJ2-5; cdr3_aa: CASSSSGGAQETQYF
v_call: TRBV7-2; d_call: -; j_call: TRBJ1-1; cdr3_aa: CATSRPGGKNTEAFF
v_call: TRBV7-9; d_call: TRBD1; j_call: TRBJ2-5; cdr3_aa: CASSLEWTGSKETQYF
v_call: TRBV7-9; d_call: -; j_call: TRBJ2-5; cdr3_aa: CASSRGLETQYF
v_call: TRBV29-1; d_call: TRBD1; j_call: TRBJ1-2; cdr3_aa: CSVRRQGGNYGYTF
v_call: TRBV15; d_call: -; j_call: TRBJ1-1; cdr3_aa: CATSRVGGGTEAFF
v_call: TRBV2; d_call: -; j_call: TRBJ1-2; cdr3_aa: CASSDQRNYGYTF
v_call: TRBV5-1; d_call: TRBD1; j_call: TRBJ1-1; cdr3_aa: CASSPRDRDLNTEAFF
v_call: TRBV6-5; d_call: TRBD1; j_call: TRBJ2-1; cdr3_aa: CASSRLGTGFSEQFF
v_call: TRBV2; d_call: -; j_call: TRBJ1-6; cdr3_aa: CATLRDWEGRNSPLHF
v_call: TRBV27; d_call: TRBD1; j_call: TRBJ2-7; cdr3_aa: CASSHGQGASYEQYF
v_call: TRBV5-6; d_call: TRBD1; j_call: TRBJ2-7; cdr3_aa: CASSPDRLDRGATSYEQYF
v_call: TRBV7-8; d_call: -; j_call: TRBJ1-3; cdr3_aa: CASSLYLVGNTIYF
v_call: TRBV6-4; d_call: -; j_call: TRBJ2-3; cdr3_aa: CASSDSPSTDTQYF
v_call: TRBV6-1; d_call: -; j_call: TRBJ2-2; cdr3_aa: CASSDRRGPLTGELFF
v_call: TRBV15; d_call: -; j_call: TRBJ2-7; cdr3_aa: CATSRPTSGSRDEQYF
v_call: TRBV4-3; d_call: -; j_call: TRBJ1-3; cdr3_aa: CASSQAAGSSGNTIYF
v_call: TRBV2; d_call: TRBD2; j_call: TRBJ2-1; cdr3_aa: CASSEAGAGGRNEQFF
v_call: TRBV9; d_call: -; j_call: TRBJ2-1; cdr3_aa: CASSVQGLYNEQFF
v_call: TRBV4-3; d_call: -; j_call: TRBJ1-2; cdr3_aa: CASSQDLDYGYTF
v_call: TRBV19; d_call: -; j_call: TRBJ1-1; cdr3_aa: CATLGGGGRMNTEAFF
v_call: TRBV11-2; d_call: -; j_call: TRBJ1-1; cdr3_aa: CASSLELGGTEAFF
v_call: TRBV6-5; d_call: -; j_call: TRBJ2-2; cdr3_aa: CASSYYAGMSTGELFF
v_call: TRBV10-1; d_call: -; j_call: TRBJ2-1; cdr3_aa: CASSAAGNEQFF
v_call: TRBV7-2; d_call: TRBD1; j_call: TRBJ2-7; cdr3_aa: CASSLSGGSHEQYF
v_call: TRBV6-1; d_call: -; j_call: TRBJ1-6; cdr3_aa: CASSVTIDGSPLHF
v_call: TRBV6-6; d_call: TRBD1; j_call: TRBJ2-7; cdr3_aa: CASSPGTGRSDEQYF
v_call: TRBV29-1; d_call: -; j_call: TRBJ2-2; cdr3_aa: CSVERVAGELFF
v_call: TRBV5-1; d_call: -; j_call: TRBJ1-1; cdr3_aa: CASSHRGRSTEAFF
v_call: TRBV7-2; d_call: TRBD1; j_call: TRBJ1-6; cdr3_aa: CASSQRDRGFSSPLHF
v_call: TRBV16; d_call: -; j_call: TRBJ1-6; cdr3_aa: CASSQNSPAGEPLHF
v_call: TRBV5-1; d_call: TRBD1; j_call: TRBJ1-2; cdr3_aa: CASSQDRGYGYTF
v_call: TRBV18; d_call: -; j_call: TRBJ2-6; cdr3_aa: CASSRKPGGANVLTF
v_call: TRBV4-1; d_call: TRBD1; j_call: TRBJ2-2; cdr3_aa: CASSRRQGGFAGELFF
v_call: TRBV5-8; d_call: -; j_call: TRBJ1-5; cdr3_aa: CASSLQGSQVPQHF
v_call: TRBV27; d_call: -; j_call: TRBJ2-1; cdr3_aa: CASTRWGGGLNEQFF